This T cell receptor beta chain was retrieved from a study of identical twins (dated by TCRdb to between 2015 and 2016). Notes on the research overall: The study deep-sequenced TCR alpha and beta repertoires from monozygotic twins, unrelated adults of various ages and cord blood to test whether fetal clonotypes persist. To rule out contamination, replicate twin experiments were performed at different times with different library preparation protocols.

CDR1 DFQATT and CDR2 SNEGSKA were looked up in the germline V gene (reference sequence). Inclusive of the bounding cysteine and phenylalanine, the CDR3 is 18 residues long. The sequence is cut down to CDR3 DNA, 54 bases in frame from base 1. Trimming costs V 7 bases and J 0 bases, and their ends lie 25 bases apart. Every donor in the study was a healthy Caucasian. Worth noting for this clonotype: The antigen it recognizes is unknown. Per-base qualities were not stored, and no clone one base away is much larger.

The method behind the library was 5' RACE. Instrument used: Illumina HiSeq 2000. A universal primer binding site was added through template switching, and the final cDNA carried a unique molecular identifier so that TCR cDNA molecules could be counted accurately. First-strand cDNA for TCR alpha and beta chains was synthesized from specific primers in the conserved constant-segment region. To control for contamination, every cDNA library was double barcoded, receiving both a SMART-Mk sample barcode and Illumina barcodes. TruSeq adapter sequences, together with Illumina sample barcodes, were added in two successive PCR steps. TCR alpha and beta cDNA libraries were sequenced on the Illumina HiSeq platform with custom primers. In the source study's methods: Raw reads were processed with MiGEC to extract unique molecular identifiers, and MiXCR was used to determine CDR3 positions. For each individual, recombination models were inferred using an EM algorithm with the repgenHMM and IGoR tools. Shared clonotype analysis was performed with the tcR package in R, normalizing sharing by the product of cloneset sizes. To study raw recombination free of thymic and clonal selection effects, out-of-frame nonproductive sequences were analyzed. TCRdb reprocessed the public reads (quality trimming at Q25 with fastp, clone calling with MiXCR) and kept in-frame beta chains. Records with the same CDR3 protein are collapsed into one entry carrying the most frequent genes and DNA. The V and J calls and clone size are TCRdb's, not the authors'. In this sample the table shows about 1.7 million distinct CDR3 sequences, roughly a third of which occur a single time. The top ten hold about 0.3% of the sample.

Results the study describes overall, beyond this receptor: In beta out-of-frame sequences, excess twin sharing was weaker, because having fewer shared sequences lowered the signal-to-noise ratio. Invariant T cells such as MAIT and iNKT could partly confound zero-insertion analyses, although diverse VJ usage argued against such confounding for most clonotypes. Because the same donors could not be followed over many years, the conclusions relied on cross-sectional statistical analysis. Compared with coincidental sharing between unrelated individuals, out-of-frame TCR alpha sequences shared between twins had an excess of sequences with low generation probability. Out-of-frame TCR alpha sharing in monozygotic twins was systematically underestimated by recombination models, whereas sharing between unrelated individuals was in agreement with the recombination models. Fewer insertions were carried by abundant cord blood beta clonotypes; a weaker similar trend was observed in young adult naive repertoires, while no such trend was observed in memory repertoires.

The receptor was derived from a newborn girl in good health. Sequencing was done on a sample of cord blood. The rearranged chain carries TRBV20-1 and TRBJ2-1; TRBD1 could be the D gene, as 7 bases match. The CDR3 protein is CSGRGDSLRTSSYNEQFF. The DNA is TGCAGTGGTAGGGGGGACAGTTTAAGAACGAGCTCCTACAATGAGCAGTTCTTC.